This entry lists 2 T cell receptor beta chains sequenced from one sample in a study of blood T cell repertoires in COVID-19. Measured with immunoSEQ multiplex PCR; TCRdb has only the in-frame clones, and not every one. The repertoire holds 200,000 to 250,000 clones, under 90% seen once, with approximately 3.1% in the top ten. The sequenced sample was PBMCs or T cells enriched from blood (not recorded which). The receptors here all came from a woman aged 60-75 years who had recovered from COVID-19.

Concerning this clone: At one of its ends the junction is not consistent with the germline gene, which may arise from a read error. This chain connects TRBV12-5 to TRBJ1-5; 10 bases fit TRBD1. This CDR3 contains 12 residues. Germline V lookup: CDR1 LGHNT, CDR2 FRNRAP. CDR3 in DNA: TGTGCTAGTGGTTCGGGGACAGGGGCTAGCTATTTT. Translated, it gives CASGSGTGASYF.

V and J are TRBV25-1 and TRBJ2-3; 7 bases line up with TRBD2. V gave up 6 bases and J gave up 6 bases; unmatched junction bases: 9. The CDR3 runs 14 residues. The germline V gene has CDR1 MGHDK and CDR2 SYGVNS. CDR3 DNA: TGTGCCAGCAGGAGGGAGGGATACGGCGATACGCAGTATTTT. Its translation is CASRREGYGDTQYF.